The table lists the clone carrying this TCR beta chain with a count of one. This entry is derived from a study of blood T cell repertoires in COVID-19. Germline loops: CDR1 SGHTA, CDR2 FQGNSA. With V trimmed by 5 bases and J by 4 bases, 7 bases remained unmatched. The length of the CDR3 is 16 residues. Profiling relied on immunoSEQ multiplex PCR, and the TCRdb table lists in-frame clones only, not all of them. The sample includes approximately 31,000 clones, 93% of them seen just once. The chain uses TRBV7-2 and TRBJ2-3; 12 positions match TRBD2. The TCR sequence derives from a male donor with active COVID-19. The source material was peripheral blood. The CDR3 is CASSRKTSGGADTQYF. In DNA form, the CDR3 reads TGTGCCAGCAGCCGGAAGACTAGCGGGGGCGCAGATACGCAGTATTTT.